The T cell receptor (beta chain) under discussion was sequenced for a study of response to subunit inactivated influenza vaccine. Broader study findings: Only a handful of new T cells, the authors suggested, are recruited with each seasonal influenza vaccination.

TCRdb analysed the RT-PCR reads with MiXCR anew, one entry per CDR3 protein. Counted here are about 520,000 distinct CDR3 sequences, around 7.9% occurring once; the ten biggest clones make up around 12%. For this clonotype: Its antigen is still unknown.

This clonotype was sampled from a man in his fifties or sixties who received an inactivated influenza vaccine. The source was PBMCs from blood, collected roughly 24 months after vaccination.

Here the CDR3 reads CASRVRQGPDTQYF. CDR3 DNA sequence: TGTGCCAGCAGGGTAAGACAGGGCCCAGATACGCAGTATTTT. The V and J genes are TRBV2 and TRBJ2-3; 7 nucleotides align to TRBD1. Germline V gives CDR1 SNHLY, CDR2 FYNNEI. The CDR3 covers 14 residues. Trimming took 6 bases from V and 4 from J; bases not matched to a gene: 7. The complete variable domain, with remaining parts taken from reference TRBV2 and TRBJ2-3, reads EPEVTQTPSHQVTQMGQEVILRCVPISNHLYFYWYRQILGQKVEFLVSFYNNEISEKSEIFDDQFSVERPDGSNFTLKIRSTKLEDSAMYFCASRVRQGPDTQYFGPGTRLTVL.